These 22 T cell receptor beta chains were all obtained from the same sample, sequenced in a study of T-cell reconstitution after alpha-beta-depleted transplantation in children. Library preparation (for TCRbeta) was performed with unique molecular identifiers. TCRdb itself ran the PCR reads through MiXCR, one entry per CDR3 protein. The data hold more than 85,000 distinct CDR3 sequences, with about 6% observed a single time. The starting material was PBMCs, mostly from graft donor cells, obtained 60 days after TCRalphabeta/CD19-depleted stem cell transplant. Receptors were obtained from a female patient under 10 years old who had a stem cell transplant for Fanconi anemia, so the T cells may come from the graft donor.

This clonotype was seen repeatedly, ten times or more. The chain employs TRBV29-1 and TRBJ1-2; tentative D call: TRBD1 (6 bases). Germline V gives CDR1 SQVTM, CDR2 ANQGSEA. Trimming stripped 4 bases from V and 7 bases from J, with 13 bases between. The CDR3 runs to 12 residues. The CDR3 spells CSVGEGVGGYTF. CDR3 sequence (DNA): TGCAGCGTTGGCGAGGGGGTAGGTGGCTACACCTTC.

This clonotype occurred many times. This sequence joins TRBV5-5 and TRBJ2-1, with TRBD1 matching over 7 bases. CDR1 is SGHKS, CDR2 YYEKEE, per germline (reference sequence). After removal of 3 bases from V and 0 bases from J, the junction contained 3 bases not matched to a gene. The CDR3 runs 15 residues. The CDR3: CASSYTGDSYNEQFF. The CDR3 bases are TGTGCCAGCAGCTACACAGGGGACTCCTACAATGAGCAGTTCTTC.

The CDR3 is CASSQQGQETQYF. CDR3 bases: TGTGCCAGCAGCCAACAGGGCCAAGAGACCCAGTACTTC. The chain employs TRBV7-3 and TRBJ2-5, with a possible D match to TRBD1 (6 bases). The CDR3 runs to 13 residues. Germline CDR1 and CDR2: SGHTA and FQGTGA. V lost 5 bases and J lost 1, with 8 bases in between.

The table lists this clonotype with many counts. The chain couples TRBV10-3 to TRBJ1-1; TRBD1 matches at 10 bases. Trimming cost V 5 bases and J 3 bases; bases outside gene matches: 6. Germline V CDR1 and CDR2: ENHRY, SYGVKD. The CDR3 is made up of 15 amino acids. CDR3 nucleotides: TGTGCCATCAGTATGGACAGGGGGGGACACACTGAAGCTTTCTTT. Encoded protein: CAISMDRGGHTEAFF.

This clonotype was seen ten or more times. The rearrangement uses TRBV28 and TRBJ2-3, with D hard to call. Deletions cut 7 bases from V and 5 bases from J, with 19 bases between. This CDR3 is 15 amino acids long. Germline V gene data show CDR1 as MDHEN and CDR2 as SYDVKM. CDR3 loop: CASNPFPSALDTQYF. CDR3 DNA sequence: TGTGCCAGCAACCCATTTCCCTCTGCCCTAGATACGCAGTATTTT.

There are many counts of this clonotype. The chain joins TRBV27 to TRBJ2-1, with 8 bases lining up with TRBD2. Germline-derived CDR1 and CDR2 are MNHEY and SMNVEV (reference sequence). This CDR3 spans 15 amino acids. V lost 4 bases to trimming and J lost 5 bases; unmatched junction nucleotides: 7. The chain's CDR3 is CASSSYGRGNNEQFF. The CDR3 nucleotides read TGTGCCAGCAGTTCATACGGGAGGGGAAACAATGAGCAGTTCTTC.

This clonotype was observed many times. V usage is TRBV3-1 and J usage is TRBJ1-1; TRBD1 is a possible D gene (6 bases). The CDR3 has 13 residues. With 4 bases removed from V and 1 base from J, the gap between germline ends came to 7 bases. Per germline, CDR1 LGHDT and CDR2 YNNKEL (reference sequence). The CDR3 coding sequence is TGTGCCAGCAGCCCGACAGGGAACACTGAAGCTTTCTTT. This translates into CASSPTGNTEAFF.

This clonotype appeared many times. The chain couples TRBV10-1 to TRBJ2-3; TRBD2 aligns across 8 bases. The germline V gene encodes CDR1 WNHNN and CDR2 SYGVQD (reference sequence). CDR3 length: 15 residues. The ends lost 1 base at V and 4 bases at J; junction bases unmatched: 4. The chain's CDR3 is CASSELAGGADTQYF. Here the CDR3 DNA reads TGCGCCAGCAGTGAGTTGGCGGGAGGAGCAGATACGCAGTATTTT.

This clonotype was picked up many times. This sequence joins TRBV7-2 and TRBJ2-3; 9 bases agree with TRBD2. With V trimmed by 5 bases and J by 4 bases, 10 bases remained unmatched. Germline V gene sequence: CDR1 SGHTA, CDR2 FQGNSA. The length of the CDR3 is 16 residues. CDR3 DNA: TGTGCCAGCAGCCCTACGGTTAGCGGGAGCTCAGATACGCAGTATTTT. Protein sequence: CASSPTVSGSSDTQYF.

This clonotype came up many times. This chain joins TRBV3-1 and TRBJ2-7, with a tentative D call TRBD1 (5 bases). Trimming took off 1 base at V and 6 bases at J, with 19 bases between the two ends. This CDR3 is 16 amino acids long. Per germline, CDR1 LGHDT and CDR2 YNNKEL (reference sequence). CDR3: CASSQGRRVLRSEQYF. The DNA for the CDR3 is TGTGCCAGCAGCCAAGGGCGCAGGGTACTACGCTCCGAGCAGTACTTC.

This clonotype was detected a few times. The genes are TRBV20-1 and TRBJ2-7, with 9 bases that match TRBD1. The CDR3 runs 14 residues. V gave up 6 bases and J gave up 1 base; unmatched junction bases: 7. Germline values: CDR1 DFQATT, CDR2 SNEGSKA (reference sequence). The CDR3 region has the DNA TGCAGTGCCCCGACAGGGGGAGGGTCCTACGAGCAGTACTTC. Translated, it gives CSAPTGGGSYEQYF.

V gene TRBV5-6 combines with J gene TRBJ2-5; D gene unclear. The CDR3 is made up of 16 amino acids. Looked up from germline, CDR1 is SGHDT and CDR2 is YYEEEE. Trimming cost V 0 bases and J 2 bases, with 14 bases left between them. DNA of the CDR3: TGTGCCAGCAGCTTGGAATTAGCTTCGAGACAAGAGACCCAGTACTTC. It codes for CASSLELASRQETQYF.

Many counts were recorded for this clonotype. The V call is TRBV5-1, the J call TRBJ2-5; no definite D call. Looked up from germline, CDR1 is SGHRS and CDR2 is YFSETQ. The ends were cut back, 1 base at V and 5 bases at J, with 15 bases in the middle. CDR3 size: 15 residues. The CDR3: CASSLPGGYLETQYF. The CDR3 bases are TGCGCCAGCAGCTTGCCGGGCGGATACCTGGAGACCCAGTACTTC.

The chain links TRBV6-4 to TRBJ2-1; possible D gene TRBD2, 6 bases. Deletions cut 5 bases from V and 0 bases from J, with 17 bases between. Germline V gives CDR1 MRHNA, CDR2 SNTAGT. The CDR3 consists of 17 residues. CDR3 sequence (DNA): TGTGCCAGCAGTAGAACCCCCGGGACTCACTCCTACAATGAGCAGTTCTTC. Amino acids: CASSRTPGTHSYNEQFF.

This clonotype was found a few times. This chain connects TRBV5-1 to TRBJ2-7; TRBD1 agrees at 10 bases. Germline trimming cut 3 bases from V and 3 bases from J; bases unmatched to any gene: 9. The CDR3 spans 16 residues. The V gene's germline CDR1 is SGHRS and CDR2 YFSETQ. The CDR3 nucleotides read TGCGCCAGCAGCTGGCTGGGACAGGGGATCAGCTACGAGCAGTACTTC. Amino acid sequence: CASSWLGQGISYEQYF.

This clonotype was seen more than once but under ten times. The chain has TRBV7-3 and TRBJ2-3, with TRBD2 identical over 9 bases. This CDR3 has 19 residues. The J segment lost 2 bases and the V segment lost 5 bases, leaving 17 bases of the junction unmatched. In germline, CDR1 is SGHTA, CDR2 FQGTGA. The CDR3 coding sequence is TGTGCCAGCAGCCCTCTCCCGGGACTAGCACAAGCATACACAGATACGCAGTATTTT. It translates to CASSPLPGLAQAYTDTQYF.

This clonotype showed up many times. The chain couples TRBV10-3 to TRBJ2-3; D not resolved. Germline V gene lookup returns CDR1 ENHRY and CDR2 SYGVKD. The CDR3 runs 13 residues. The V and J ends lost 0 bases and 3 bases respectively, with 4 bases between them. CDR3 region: CAISESRTDTQYF. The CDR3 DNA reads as TGTGCCATCAGTGAGTCAAGGACAGATACGCAGTATTTT.

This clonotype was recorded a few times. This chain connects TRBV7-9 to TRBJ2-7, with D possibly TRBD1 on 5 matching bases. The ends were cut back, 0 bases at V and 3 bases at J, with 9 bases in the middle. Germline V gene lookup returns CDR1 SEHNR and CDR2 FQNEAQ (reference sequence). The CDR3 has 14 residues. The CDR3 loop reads CASSLAGDHYEQYF. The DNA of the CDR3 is TGTGCCAGCAGCTTAGCAGGGGATCACTACGAGCAGTACTTC.

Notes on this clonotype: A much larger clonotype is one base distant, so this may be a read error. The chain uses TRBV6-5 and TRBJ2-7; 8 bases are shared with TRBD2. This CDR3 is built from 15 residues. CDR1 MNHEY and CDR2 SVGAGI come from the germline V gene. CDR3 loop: CASSYSSGGAGELYF. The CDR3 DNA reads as TGTGCCAGCAGTTACTCAAGCGGGGGAGCGGGCGAGCTGTACTTC.

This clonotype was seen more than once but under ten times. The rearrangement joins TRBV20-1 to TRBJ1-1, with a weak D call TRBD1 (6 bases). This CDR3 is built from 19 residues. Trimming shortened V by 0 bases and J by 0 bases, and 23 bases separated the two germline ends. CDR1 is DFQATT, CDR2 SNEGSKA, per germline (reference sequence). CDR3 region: CSARDPWGRTVRMNTEAFF. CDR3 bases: TGCAGTGCTAGAGATCCTTGGGGACGGACAGTCCGGATGAACACTGAAGCTTTCTTT.

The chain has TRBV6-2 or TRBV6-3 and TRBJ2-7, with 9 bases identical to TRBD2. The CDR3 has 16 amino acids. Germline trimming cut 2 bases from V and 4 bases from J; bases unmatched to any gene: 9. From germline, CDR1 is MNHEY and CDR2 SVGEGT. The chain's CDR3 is CASSYSAVAGGYEQYF. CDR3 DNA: TGTGCCAGCAGTTACAGTGCTGTCGCGGGGGGGTACGAGCAGTACTTC.

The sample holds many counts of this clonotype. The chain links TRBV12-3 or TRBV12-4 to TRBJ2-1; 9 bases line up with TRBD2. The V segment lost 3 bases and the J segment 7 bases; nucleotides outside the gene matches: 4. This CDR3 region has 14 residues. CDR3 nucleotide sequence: TGTGCCAGCAGTTTTGCGGGGGGGCGTAATGAGCAGTTCTTC. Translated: CASSFAGGRNEQFF.